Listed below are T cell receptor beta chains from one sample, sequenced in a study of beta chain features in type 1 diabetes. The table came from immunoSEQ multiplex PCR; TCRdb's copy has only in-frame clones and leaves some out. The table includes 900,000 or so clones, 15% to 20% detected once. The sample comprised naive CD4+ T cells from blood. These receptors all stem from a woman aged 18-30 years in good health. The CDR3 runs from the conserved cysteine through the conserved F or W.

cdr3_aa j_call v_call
CASSQDGGTGNTEAFF TRBJ1-1 TRBV4-3
CASSPSSAKNIQYF TRBJ2-4 TRBV11-2
CASSLWADTQYF TRBJ2-3 TRBV5-6
CASSPAGLAKETQYF TRBJ2-5 TRBV18
CASSVGRDLGVGSAFF TRBJ2-1 TRBV9
CASSRSTDTQYF TRBJ2-3 TRBV7-2
CASSQQGTYNEQFF TRBJ2-1 TRBV4-3
CATRYNEQFF TRBJ2-1 TRBV15
CASSVRVSGANVLTF TRBJ2-6 TRBV9
CASSGSNTGELFF TRBJ2-2 TRBV7-9